A selection of T cell receptor beta chains follows, all from one sample in a study of OX40 agonist ivuxolimab in advanced cancers. Generated by immunoSEQ multiplex PCR, the TCRdb table keeps only in-frame clones and is missing some. This sample has 55,000 to 70,000 clones; roughly 85% occur once, and the top ten carry about 5.1%. Source: CD4+ or CD8+ T cells sorted from blood, taken in a trial of the OX40 agonist ivuxolimab. These receptors came from an adult with an advanced solid tumor such as melanoma, head and neck, liver or kidney cancer. Each CDR3 is given with its conserved first and last residue. D genes are given only for firm matches. Clone size is stated in some rows and not others, as once, few, many or a class when expanded.

d_call,clone_size,v_call,j_call,cdr3_nt,cdr3_aa
TRBD1,NA,TRBV28,TRBJ2-6,TGTGCCAGCAGACAAGACAGGGGCCCCTGGGGGGCCAACGTCCTGACTTTC,CASRQDRGPWGANVLTF
NA,NA,TRBV10-2,TRBJ1-1,TGCGCCAGCAGTGAGCTGGTCACTGAAGCTTTCTTT,CASSELVTEAFF
NA,NA,TRBV5-1,TRBJ2-7,TGCGCCAGCAGCTTGGACCCCCTTTCCGGGACCTACGAGCAGTACTTC,CASSLDPLSGTYEQYF
NA,NA,TRBV6-6,TRBJ2-7,TGTGCCAGCAGTTACTCTACCCAAACCGGGGAGCAGTGCTTC,CASSYSTQTGEQCF
TRBD2,NA,TRBV11-2,TRBJ2-3,TGTGCCAGCAGCTTTACTAGCGGGACCACAGATACGCAGTATTTT,CASSFTSGTTDTQYF
NA,NA,TRBV28,TRBJ2-7,TGTGCCAGCAGTTTTGGGCAATCCTACGAGCAGTACTTC,CASSFGQSYEQYF
NA,NA,TRBV6-6,TRBJ1-1,TGTGCCAGCAGCTCAGACGGGGGGAACACTGAAGCTTTCTTT,CASSSDGGNTEAFF
NA,NA,TRBV10-1,TRBJ2-3,TGCGCCAGCAGTGAGTCAATCACAGATACGCAGTATTTT,CASSESITDTQYF
NA,few,TRBV28,TRBJ2-7,TGTGCCAGCAGTTTTTCGGGGCCCTACGAGCAGTACTTC,CASSFSGPYEQYF
NA,NA,TRBV10-1,TRBJ2-7,TGCGCCAGCAGCGTTGACAGCCCCGGGGACGAGCAGTACTTC,CASSVDSPGDEQYF
TRBD2,NA,TRBV5-1,TRBJ2-2,TGCGCCAGCAGCACCGGGACTAGCGGAGCCGGGGAGCTGTTTTTT,CASSTGTSGAGELFF
TRBD2,few,TRBV4-2,TRBJ2-2,TGTGCCAGCAGCCCACTAGCGGGAGACACCGGGGAGCTGTTTTTT,CASSPLAGDTGELFF
NA,NA,TRBV18,TRBJ2-7,TGTGCCAGCTCACTCTCGGCCGATACAGGGTCCCACGAGCAGTACTTC,CASSLSADTGSHEQYF
NA,NA,TRBV11-3,TRBJ2-5,TGTGCCAGCAGGTCGGGGGTTGGGGAGACCCAGTACTTC,CASRSGVGETQYF
NA,NA,TRBV7-9,TRBJ2-7,TGTGCCAGCAGCGCCCGGGAGAGCTACGAGCAGTACTTC,CASSARESYEQYF
TRBD1,NA,TRBV7-6,TRBJ2-5,TGTGCCAGCAGCGGAGCGGGACAGGGCCTTGGGACCCAGTACTTC,CASSGAGQGLGTQYF